This T cell receptor (beta chain) stems from a study of shared clonotypes between healthy human individuals. This clone was seen a single time. This table comes from immunoSEQ multiplex PCR, and its TCRdb copy is limited to in-frame clones, with some not included. The sample shows a few million clones, around nine tenths of them seen only once. The CDR3 is 14 amino acids. The germline CDR1 and CDR2 sequences are SGHDT and YYEEEE. V was cut by 2 bases and J by 0 bases, with 7 bases left in between. The sequence derives from a man aged 18 to 29 in good health. This sequence joins TRBV5-6 and TRBJ2-3; D unresolved. Sequencing was done on a sample of naive CD4+ T cells sorted from blood. The subset: CD45RA+ positively selected. CDR3: CASSLTMSTDTQYF. CDR3 in DNA: TGTGCCAGCAGCTTAACCATGAGCACAGATACGCAGTATTTT.